The 2 T cell receptor beta chains below all came from one sample that was sequenced in a study of T-cell memory formation after mild COVID-19. TCRdb re-analysed the 5' RACE reads in MiXCR, keeping a single row per CDR3 protein. This sample has a few hundred thousand distinct CDR3 sequences, with 15% to 20% found just once. Sequencing used PBMCs or a T cell subset sorted from them (not recorded which). These receptor sequences come from a man between 18 and 29 years old who had mild COVID-19 (a few samples of this study predate the infection). Cell type and time point are not known.

This clonotype appeared many times. The chain couples TRBV6-5 to TRBJ2-5; D gene unclear. The germline V and J ends were trimmed by 4 bases and 0 bases, with 12 bases remaining between them. The CDR3 has 15 amino acids. The germline CDR1 and CDR2 sequences are MNHEY and SVGAGI. The CDR3: CASSLAATYQETQYF. The DNA of the CDR3 is TGTGCCAGCAGTTTGGCTGCGACGTACCAAGAGACCCAGTACTTC.

V and J are TRBV6-2 or TRBV6-3 and TRBJ2-7, with a tentative D call TRBD1 (6 bases). The V and J ends lost 2 bases and 4 bases respectively, with 15 bases between them. Germline CDR1 is MNHEY and CDR2 is SVGEGT. The CDR3 spans 15 residues. The CDR3 coding sequence is TGTGCCAGCAGTTACAAAAGGGACACTTTTTACGAGCAGTACTTC. This encodes CASSYKRDTFYEQYF.